The rows below give T cell receptor beta chains drawn from one sample of a study of blood T cell repertoires in COVID-19. TCRdb's table, derived via immunoSEQ multiplex PCR, lists solely in-frame clones and lacks some. The profile covers 210,000 or so clones, with about 87% appearing a single time and 3% to 4% taken by the ten largest. The material sequenced was PBMCs or T cells enriched from blood (not recorded which). The receptors stem from a woman between 25 and 40 years old who had been exposed to COVID-19. Both conserved end residues are part of each CDR3. D genes are given only for firm matches. Clone size is stated in some rows and not others, as once, few, many or a class when expanded.

j_gene	d_gene	v_gene	abundance	CDR3aa	CDR3nt
TRBJ1-1	-	TRBV20-1	-	CSASGAGMNTEAFF	TGCAGTGCTAGTGGGGCGGGGATGAACACTGAAGCTTTCTTT
TRBJ1-2	-	TRBV9	-	CASSVGGRNYGYTF	TGTGCCAGCAGCGTAGGTGGGAGGAACTATGGCTACACCTTC
TRBJ1-5	-	TRBV7-9	-	CASSLEGIGNQPQHF	TGTGCCAGCAGCTTAGAAGGAATCGGGAATCAGCCCCAGCATTTT
TRBJ2-2	TRBD2	TRBV11-3	-	CASSTSQAGGEELFF	TGTGCCAGCTCCACGTCGCAAGCGGGAGGCGAGGAGCTGTTTTTT
TRBJ2-3	TRBD1	TRBV11-3	-	CASSPTGGEGTDTQYF	TGTGCCAGCAGCCCGACAGGGGGCGAAGGCACAGATACGCAGTATTTT
TRBJ2-3	-	TRBV7-3	-	CASSSGLDTDTQYF	TGTGCCAGCAGCTCGGGACTTGACACAGATACGCAGTATTTT
TRBJ2-6	-	TRBV7-6	-	CASSLVVPGGLSSGANVLTF	TGTGCCAGCAGCTTAGTGGTCCCCGGCGGACTGAGCTCTGGGGCCAACGTCCTGACTTTC
TRBJ1-1	TRBD1	TRBV3-1/TRBV3-2	-	CASSQITGVGMNTEAFF	TGTGCCAGCAGCCAAATAACAGGGGTGGGAATGAACACTGAAGCTTTCTTT
TRBJ2-7	-	TRBV19	-	CASSAGTSYEQYF	TGTGCCAGTAGTGCAGGGACAAGCTACGAGCAGTACTTC
TRBJ2-2	TRBD2	TRBV7-9	-	CASSYEAGGPTGELFF	TGTGCCAGCAGCTACGAGGCGGGAGGGCCCACCGGGGAGCTGTTTTTT
TRBJ1-6	-	TRBV27	-	CASRLIGGSPLHF	TGTGCCAGCAGACTAATCGGTGGTTCACCCCTCCACTTT
TRBJ1-2	TRBD1	TRBV6-5	-	CASSYSRQGLGYTF	TGTGCCAGCAGTTACTCTCGACAGGGGCTTGGCTACACCTTC
TRBJ2-7	TRBD1	TRBV2	-	CASSEYGQGAPYEQYF	TGTGCCAGCAGTGAATACGGACAGGGGGCCCCCTACGAGCAGTACTTC
TRBJ2-1	TRBD2	TRBV7-9	-	CASSEVVAGGWEQFF	TGTGCCAGCAGCGAGGTGGTAGCGGGAGGCTGGGAGCAGTTCTTC
TRBJ2-7	-	TRBV7-2	-	CASSLGLATYEQYF	TGTGCCAGCAGCTTAGGGCTAGCTACCTACGAGCAGTACTTC
TRBJ2-7	-	TRBV7-9	-	CASSFGQFDGYEQYF	TGTGCCAGCAGCTTTGGACAGTTCGACGGGTACGAGCAGTACTTC
TRBJ2-1	-	TRBV2	-	CASWVSSDSYNEQFF	TGTGCCAGCTGGGTTTCTAGCGACTCCTACAATGAGCAGTTCTTC
TRBJ1-3	TRBD1	TRBV29-1	-	CSVESGDRVSGNTIYF	TGCAGCGTTGAGTCCGGGGACAGGGTCTCTGGAAACACCATATATTTT
TRBJ2-5	-	TRBV6-5	-	CASSYQGHQETQYF	TGTGCCAGCAGTTACCAGGGGCACCAAGAGACCCAGTACTTC
TRBJ2-2	-	TRBV5-1	-	CASSLSQNTGELFF	TGCGCCAGCAGCCTCTCACAGAACACCGGGGAGCTGTTTTTT
TRBJ2-7	-	TRBV30	-	CAWTDSLRLAYEQYF	TGTGCCTGGACCGACAGCCTTAGACTAGCCTACGAGCAGTACTTC
TRBJ2-7	TRBD1	TRBV7-8	once	CASSARDRSSYEQYF	TGTGCCAGCAGCGCCCGGGACAGAAGCTCCTACGAGCAGTACTTC
TRBJ2-5	TRBD1	TRBV4-1	-	CASSQLPGDREETQYF	TGCGCCAGCAGCCAACTACCGGGGGACAGGGAAGAGACCCAGTACTTC
TRBJ1-2	TRBD1	TRBV6-1	-	CASSEATGVYGYTF	TGTGCCAGCAGTGAGGCGACAGGGGTGTATGGCTACACCTTC
TRBJ2-3	-	TRBV2	-	CASSQDTPRGTDTQYF	TGTGCCAGCAGCCAGGACACCCCAAGGGGGACAGATACGCAGTATTTT
TRBJ1-5	TRBD1	TRBV29-1	-	CSVLLDRGNQPQHF	TGCAGCGTTCTTCTAGACAGGGGGAATCAGCCCCAGCATTTT
TRBJ2-6	-	TRBV3-1/TRBV3-2	-	CASSQKRSGANVLTF	TGTGCCAGCAGCCAAAAACGGTCTGGGGCCAACGTCCTGACTTTC
TRBJ2-2	-	TRBV28	-	CASSPRLEHGELFF	TGTGCCAGCAGTCCCCGCCTGGAGCACGGGGAGCTGTTTTTT
TRBJ1-1	-	TRBV2	-	CASSEIMNTEAFF	TGTGCCAGCAGTGAAATCATGAACACTGAAGCTTTCTTT
TRBJ2-1	TRBD2	TRBV13	-	CASSFPGTSGRAAYNEQFF	TGTGCCAGCAGCTTTCCCGGGACTAGCGGGAGGGCTGCCTACAATGAGCAGTTCTTC
TRBJ1-2	TRBD1	TRBV2	-	CASGQGGYGYTF	TGTGCCAGCGGACAGGGGGGCTATGGCTACACCTTC
TRBJ2-2	-	TRBV6-6	-	CASSPPGQTNTGELFF	TGTGCCAGCAGCCCCCCCGGCCAGACAAACACCGGGGAGCTGTTTTTT